These 12 T cell receptor beta chains came from one sample sequenced in a study of blood T cell repertoires in COVID-19. Here immunoSEQ multiplex PCR was the method, and the copy in TCRdb shows in-frame clones only, minus some. The profile covers about 150,000 clones, with over 70% appearing a single time and 35% to 55% taken by the ten largest. Sequenced: peripheral blood. These receptors were taken from a human donor in a cohort sampled during active COVID-19.

This chain connects TRBV18 to TRBJ2-5, with a weak D call TRBD2 (5 bases). The CDR3 length is 13 residues. Germline values: CDR1 KGHSH, CDR2 LQKENI. V was clipped by 3 bases and J by 4 bases, with 9 bases between them. CDR3 nucleotides: TGTGCCAGCTCACCCCGGGAAGTAGAGACCCAGTACTTC. This sequence encodes CASSPREVETQYF.

This clone is a singleton in its sample. J is TRBJ2-7 and V is TRBV29-1; TRBD1 aligns across 11 bases. V gave up 0 bases and J gave up 6 bases; unmatched junction bases: 4. Per germline, CDR1 SQVTM and CDR2 ANQGSEA. The length of the CDR3 is 14 residues. The CDR3 spells CSVEEYGTGGEQYF. In DNA, the CDR3 is TGCAGCGTTGAAGAATATGGGACAGGGGGCGAGCAGTACTTC.

Only a few counts were recorded for this clone. This rearrangement joins TRBV18 to TRBJ1-1; 7 bases line up with TRBD1. From germline, CDR1 is KGHSH and CDR2 LQKENI. CDR3 length: 16 amino acids. V lost 2 bases and J lost 3; bases outside the gene matches: 9. In nucleotides, the CDR3 is TGTGCCAGCTCACCAGGACAGGCGAGGAGGGACACTGAAGCTTTCTTT. This translates into CASSPGQARRDTEAFF. The entire variable domain, with the rest obtained from reference TRBV18 and TRBJ1-1, is as follows: NAGVMQNPRHLVRRRGQEARLRCSPMKGHSHVYWYRQLPEEGLKFMVYLQKENIIDESGMPKERFSAEFPKEGPSILRIQQVVRGDSAAYFCASSPGQARRDTEAFFGQGTRLTVV.

This clone was recorded a few times. The rearrangement uses TRBV7-8 and TRBJ1-3; 10 positions agree with TRBD1. J was trimmed by 1 base and V by 5 bases; bases with no gene match: 5. Germline V gene data show CDR1 as SGHVS and CDR2 as FQNEAQ. CDR3 length: 16 amino acids. The CDR3 spells CASSLRQGASGNTIYF. DNA of the CDR3: TGTGCCAGCAGCCTACGACAGGGGGCTTCTGGAAACACCATATATTTT.

V and J are TRBV7-3 and TRBJ2-3; 7 nucleotides match TRBD2. The V segment lost 1 base and the J segment 5 bases; nucleotides outside the gene matches: 9. Per the germline V gene, CDR1 is SGHTA and CDR2 is FQGTGA. The CDR3 has 16 amino acids. The CDR3 region is CASSLRGGSDRDTQYF. The CDR3 DNA reads as TGTGCCAGCAGCTTAAGAGGCGGGAGCGACCGAGATACGCAGTATTTT. Drawing the rest from reference TRBV7-3 and TRBJ2-3, the complete variable domain is GAGVSQTPSNKVTEKGKYVELRCDPISGHTALYWYRQSLGQGPEFLIYFQGTGAADDSGLPNDRFFAVRPEGSVSTLKIQRTERGDSAVYLCASSLRGGSDRDTQYFGPGTRLTVL.

This chain joins TRBV18 and TRBJ2-7; 7 nucleotides align to TRBD2. The trim removed 1 base at V and 4 bases at J, leaving 10 bases unmatched. The CDR3 runs to 16 residues. Germline V CDR1 and CDR2: KGHSH, LQKENI. As DNA, the CDR3 is TGTGCCAGCTCACCACAGCTAGCGGACGGCCCTTACGAGCAGTACGTC. Residues: CASSPQLADGPYEQYV.

CDR3 bases: TGTGCCAGCAGCTTTAGGGAGGGGGGTGAGACCCAGTACTTC. Translated, it gives CASSFREGGETQYF. V usage is TRBV11-2 and J usage is TRBJ2-5; tentative D call: TRBD2 (7 bases). Germline CDR1 is SGHAT and CDR2 is FQNNGV. The CDR3 consists of 14 residues. The germline V and J ends were trimmed by 3 bases and 5 bases, with 13 bases remaining between them.

This clone was seen more than once but under ten times. The chain recombines TRBV6-6 with TRBJ2-1; 7 bases are a match to TRBD2. This CDR3 comprises 15 residues. V lost 6 bases to trimming and J lost 4 bases; unmatched junction nucleotides: 9. Germline V gene sequence: CDR1 MNHNY, CDR2 SVGAGI (reference sequence). Here the CDR3 reads CASSRTPGGYNEQFF. For the CDR3, the DNA is TGTGCCAGCAGCCGGACCCCCGGGGGGTACAATGAGCAGTTCTTC.

The V and J genes are TRBV5-1 and TRBJ2-1; D call uncertain. The germline V and J ends were trimmed by 2 bases and 0 bases, with 9 bases remaining between them. Per germline, CDR1 SGHRS and CDR2 YFSETQ. This CDR3 is built from 15 residues. The CDR3 is CASSFAASSYNEQFF. DNA of the CDR3: TGCGCCAGCAGCTTTGCGGCCAGCTCCTACAATGAGCAGTTCTTC.

The V gene is TRBV6-2 or TRBV6-3, the J gene TRBJ2-1, with D hard to call. The CDR3 totals 12 residues. Germline CDR1 reads MNHEY; CDR2 reads SVGEGT. V was trimmed by 5 bases and J by 8 bases, leaving 10 bases between them. The DNA for the CDR3 is TGTGCCAGCAGTCTAGGATTCGATGAGCAGTTCTTC. It codes for CASSLGFDEQFF.

The chain uses TRBV9 and TRBJ2-7; weak D call: TRBD2 (5 bases). Trimming cost V 4 bases and J 2 bases, with 16 bases left between them. The CDR3 runs 15 residues. From germline, CDR1 is SGDLS and CDR2 YYNGEE. The DNA for the CDR3 is TGTGCCAGCAGCCCTAGCCAGCAGAACACCTACGAGCAGTACTTC. Translation gives CASSPSQQNTYEQYF.

This clone was seen only a few times. The chain is built from TRBV6-1 and TRBJ1-5; D is perhaps TRBD1 (5 bases). The CDR3 runs 16 residues. The germline V gene encodes CDR1 MNHNS and CDR2 SASEGT. V gave up 3 bases and J gave up 0 bases, with 12 bases separating them. The CDR3 DNA sequence: TGTGCCAGCAGTGAGCGGAGGGGTGGTAGCAATCAGCCCCAGCATTTT. Its translation is CASSERRGGSNQPQHF.